A selection of T cell receptor beta chains follows, all from one sample in a study of cytomegalovirus exposure and HLA in healthy donors. The method was immunoSEQ multiplex PCR; TCRdb's version includes in-frame clones alone and lacks a portion of them. The top ten hold approximately 2.1% of the sample, which has about 44,000 clones, approximately 93% seen once. Sequencing was done on a sample of PBMCs. The receptors here all came from a woman under 30 in good health and CMV-seronegative. Both conserved end residues are part of each CDR3. D genes are given only for firm matches. Clone sizes are given selectively: once, few, many, or a class where the clone is expanded.

v_call: TRBV11-2
clone_size: -
d_call: -
j_call: TRBJ2-5
cdr3_aa: CASSLGGPQTQYF
cdr3_nt: TGTGCCAGCAGCTTGGGGGGGCCTCAGACCCAGTACTTC

v_call: TRBV27
clone_size: -
d_call: -
j_call: TRBJ1-1
cdr3_aa: CASSFVGDTEAFF
cdr3_nt: TGTGCCAGCAGTTTCGTAGGGGACACTGAAGCTTTCTTT

v_call: TRBV18
clone_size: -
d_call: TRBD1
j_call: TRBJ2-2
cdr3_aa: CASSPLMTGGTGELFF
cdr3_nt: TGTGCCAGCTCACCACTCATGACAGGGGGCACCGGGGAGCTGTTTTTT

v_call: TRBV4-2
clone_size: -
d_call: -
j_call: TRBJ1-5
cdr3_aa: CASSQDLSHQPQHF
cdr3_nt: TGTGCCAGCAGCCAAGATCTATCCCATCAGCCCCAGCATTTT

v_call: TRBV19
clone_size: -
d_call: TRBD1
j_call: TRBJ2-1
cdr3_aa: CASSKPWTGPYNEQFF
cdr3_nt: TGTGCCAGTAGTAAGCCTTGGACAGGCCCCTACAATGAGCAGTTCTTC

v_call: TRBV6-5
clone_size: -
d_call: TRBD1
j_call: TRBJ1-2
cdr3_aa: CASSRDRGPDGYTF
cdr3_nt: TGTGCCAGCAGCCGGGACAGGGGGCCGGATGGCTACACCTTC

v_call: TRBV6-1
clone_size: -
d_call: TRBD2
j_call: TRBJ2-1
cdr3_aa: CASSAGGGAFNEQFF
cdr3_nt: TGTGCCAGCAGTGCGGGCGGGGGGGCTTTCAATGAGCAGTTCTTC

v_call: TRBV10-1
clone_size: -
d_call: -
j_call: TRBJ2-7
cdr3_aa: CASSQGQAYEQYF
cdr3_nt: TGCGCCAGCAGCCAAGGACAAGCCTACGAGCAGTACTTC

v_call: TRBV18
clone_size: -
d_call: -
j_call: TRBJ2-5
cdr3_aa: CASSPPPMTRAGETQYF
cdr3_nt: TGTGCCAGCTCACCACCTCCAATGACTAGGGCGGGGGAGACCCAGTACTTC

v_call: TRBV4-1
clone_size: -
d_call: -
j_call: TRBJ1-3
cdr3_aa: CASSQDLGRGLAGNTIYF
cdr3_nt: TGCGCCAGCAGCCAAGACCTCGGGCGGGGACTTGCTGGAAACACCATATATTTT

v_call: TRBV6-4
clone_size: -
d_call: -
j_call: TRBJ2-2
cdr3_aa: CASSDETNTGELFF
cdr3_nt: TGTGCCAGCAGTGACGAGACGAACACCGGGGAGCTGTTTTTT

v_call: TRBV5-4
clone_size: -
d_call: TRBD2
j_call: TRBJ2-3
cdr3_aa: CASSLALAGGTDTQYF
cdr3_nt: TGTGCCAGCAGCTTGGCTTTAGCGGGGGGCACAGATACGCAGTATTTT

v_call: TRBV30
clone_size: -
d_call: -
j_call: TRBJ2-5
cdr3_aa: CAWSVTGLQETQYF
cdr3_nt: TGTGCCTGGAGTGTGACAGGACTCCAAGAGACCCAGTACTTC

v_call: TRBV27
clone_size: -
d_call: -
j_call: TRBJ2-7
cdr3_aa: CASTAQGQSSYEQYF
cdr3_nt: TGTGCCAGCACCGCACAGGGTCAAAGCTCCTACGAGCAGTACTTC

v_call: TRBV21-1
clone_size: -
d_call: -
j_call: TRBJ2-5
cdr3_aa: CASSKETGETQYF
cdr3_nt: TGTGCCAGCAGCAAAGAAACAGGGGAGACCCAGTACTTC

v_call: TRBV19
clone_size: -
d_call: TRBD1
j_call: TRBJ1-2
cdr3_aa: CASSRDLTGVFNYGYTF
cdr3_nt: TGTGCCAGTAGTAGGGACCTTACAGGGGTATTCAACTATGGCTACACCTTC

v_call: TRBV6-5
clone_size: -
d_call: TRBD1
j_call: TRBJ1-2
cdr3_aa: CASSYGQGDYGYTF
cdr3_nt: TGTGCCAGCAGTTACGGACAGGGGGACTATGGCTACACCTTC

v_call: TRBV5-4
clone_size: -
d_call: -
j_call: TRBJ1-2
cdr3_aa: CASRNEETNYGYTF
cdr3_nt: TGTGCCAGCAGAAACGAGGAGACTAACTATGGCTACACCTTC

v_call: TRBV28
clone_size: -
d_call: -
j_call: TRBJ1-4
cdr3_aa: CASSVRHPEKLFF
cdr3_nt: TGTGCCAGCAGTGTCCGACACCCCGAAAAACTGTTTTTT

v_call: TRBV2
clone_size: -
d_call: TRBD1
j_call: TRBJ2-6
cdr3_aa: CASGDRGSGANVLTF
cdr3_nt: TGTGCCAGCGGGGACAGGGGATCTGGGGCCAACGTCCTGACTTTC

v_call: TRBV6-1
clone_size: once
d_call: TRBD2
j_call: TRBJ2-1
cdr3_aa: CASSASGGLNEQFF
cdr3_nt: TGTGCCAGCAGTGCTAGCGGGGGGCTAAATGAGCAGTTCTTC

v_call: TRBV13
clone_size: -
d_call: -
j_call: TRBJ2-2
cdr3_aa: CASSFGGTNTGELFF
cdr3_nt: TGTGCCAGCAGCTTCGGCGGGACGAACACCGGGGAGCTGTTTTTT

v_call: TRBV20-1
clone_size: -
d_call: -
j_call: TRBJ1-2
cdr3_aa: CSARLSNGYTF
cdr3_nt: TGCAGTGCCCGGTTGTCGAATGGCTACACCTTC

v_call: TRBV11-2
clone_size: once
d_call: -
j_call: TRBJ2-2
cdr3_aa: CASSPQGSGELFF
cdr3_nt: TGTGCCAGCAGCCCGCAGGGTTCCGGGGAGCTGTTTTTT

v_call: TRBV27
clone_size: -
d_call: TRBD1
j_call: TRBJ2-1
cdr3_aa: CASSPKGQIVTYNEQFF
cdr3_nt: TGTGCCAGCAGTCCGAAGGGACAGATCGTGACCTACAATGAGCAGTTCTTC

v_call: TRBV27
clone_size: -
d_call: -
j_call: TRBJ1-6
cdr3_aa: CASRRGAHSYNSPLHF
cdr3_nt: TGTGCCAGCAGACGGGGGGCCCACTCCTATAATTCACCCCTCCACTTT

v_call: TRBV5-1
clone_size: -
d_call: -
j_call: TRBJ1-3
cdr3_aa: CASSGAGNSGNTIYF
cdr3_nt: TGCGCCAGCAGCGGGGCGGGGAACTCTGGAAACACCATATATTTT

v_call: TRBV9
clone_size: -
d_call: -
j_call: TRBJ1-2
cdr3_aa: CASSVGGAGGYGYTF
cdr3_nt: TGTGCCAGCAGCGTAGGTGGGGCGGGGGGCTATGGCTACACCTTC

v_call: TRBV6-6
clone_size: -
d_call: TRBD1
j_call: TRBJ1-1
cdr3_aa: CARGQGMNTEAFF
cdr3_nt: TGTGCCAGGGGACAGGGAATGAACACTGAAGCTTTCTTT

v_call: TRBV5-1
clone_size: -
d_call: -
j_call: TRBJ1-1
cdr3_aa: CASSRGGGTEAFF
cdr3_nt: TGCGCCAGCAGCCGAGGCGGGGGGACCGAAGCTTTCTTT

v_call: TRBV29-1
clone_size: -
d_call: TRBD1
j_call: TRBJ2-3
cdr3_aa: CSVEWVGTGASTDTQYF
cdr3_nt: TGCAGCGTTGAATGGGTCGGGACAGGGGCGAGCACAGATACGCAGTATTTT

v_call: TRBV10-2
clone_size: -
d_call: TRBD1
j_call: TRBJ1-2
cdr3_aa: CASSESLTGLYYGHTF
cdr3_nt: TGCGCCAGCAGTGAGTCTTTGACAGGGTTGTACTATGGCCACACCTTC

v_call: TRBV10-3
clone_size: -
d_call: -
j_call: TRBJ2-1
cdr3_aa: CAISEGANNEQFF
cdr3_nt: TGTGCCATCAGTGAGGGGGCGAACAATGAGCAGTTCTTC

v_call: TRBV5-5
clone_size: -
d_call: TRBD1
j_call: TRBJ1-5
cdr3_aa: CASSMTGTFVNQPQHF
cdr3_nt: TGTGCCAGCAGCATGACAGGGACCTTCGTCAATCAGCCCCAGCATTTT

v_call: TRBV6-4
clone_size: -
d_call: TRBD1
j_call: TRBJ2-7
cdr3_aa: CASITKMGQGLKGASYEQYF
cdr3_nt: TGTGCCAGCATTACGAAAATGGGACAGGGTCTAAAAGGGGCTTCCTACGAGCAGTACTTC

v_call: TRBV6-1
clone_size: -
d_call: -
j_call: TRBJ2-2
cdr3_aa: CASSEAFPFAGELFF
cdr3_nt: TGTGCCAGCAGTGAAGCTTTCCCATTTGCCGGGGAGCTGTTTTTT

v_call: TRBV11-2
clone_size: -
d_call: TRBD2
j_call: TRBJ2-5
cdr3_aa: CASSLAPGGGWQETQYF
cdr3_nt: TGTGCCAGCAGCTTGGCCCCTGGGGGGGGGTGGCAGGAGACCCAGTACTTC

v_call: TRBV9
clone_size: -
d_call: TRBD2
j_call: TRBJ2-7
cdr3_aa: CASSVGGTNSYEQYF
cdr3_nt: TGTGCCAGCAGCGTAGGAGGGACTAACTCCTACGAGCAGTACTTC

v_call: TRBV10-3
clone_size: -
d_call: -
j_call: TRBJ2-3
cdr3_aa: CATTASGTTDTQYF
cdr3_nt: TGTGCCACAACCGCCAGCGGAACCACAGATACGCAGTATTTT

v_call: TRBV6-4
clone_size: -
d_call: TRBD2
j_call: TRBJ2-7
cdr3_aa: CASSRLAGSSYEQYF
cdr3_nt: TGTGCCAGCAGTAGACTAGCGGGGTCCTCCTACGAGCAGTACTTC

v_call: TRBV10-3
clone_size: -
d_call: -
j_call: TRBJ2-1
cdr3_aa: CAISSGDNRQFF
cdr3_nt: TGTGCCATCAGTTCCGGGGACAATCGGCAGTTCTTC

v_call: TRBV5-1
clone_size: -
d_call: TRBD2
j_call: TRBJ2-1
cdr3_aa: CASSLGLAGHNEQFF
cdr3_nt: TGCGCCAGCAGCTTGGGGCTAGCGGGGCACAATGAGCAGTTCTTC

v_call: TRBV6-5
clone_size: once
d_call: -
j_call: TRBJ1-2
cdr3_aa: CASSYDKQGYGYTF
cdr3_nt: TGTGCCAGCAGTTACGATAAACAGGGCTATGGCTACACCTTC

v_call: TRBV15
clone_size: -
d_call: -
j_call: TRBJ1-1
cdr3_aa: CATSRGGAEAFF
cdr3_nt: TGTGCCACCAGCAGAGGGGGGGCTGAAGCTTTCTTT